This T cell receptor beta chain was sequenced for a study of shared clonotypes between healthy human individuals. Germline values: CDR1 LGHNA, CDR2 YNFKEQ. The CDR3 loop spans 12 amino acids. Method: immunoSEQ multiplex PCR; TCRdb's copy keeps in-frame clones and lacks some. The sample contains hundreds of thousands of clones, approximately 96% of which appear only once. This receptor was taken from a man aged 30-40 years in good health. This sequence joins TRBV4-2 and TRBJ1-5; D gene unclear. Input material: memory CD8+ T cells sorted from blood. Subset noted: CD45RO+ cells pooled with CCR7-negative TemRA cells. CDR3 sequence reads: CVRRISNQPQHF. DNA of the CDR3: TGTGTCCGGAGGATTAGCAATCAGCCCCAGCATTTT.